The present TCR beta chain was sequenced within a study of shared T cell receptors in the human thymus. The protocol was immunoSEQ multiplex PCR, while the TCRdb copy is restricted to in-frame clones and leaves out a portion. The sample holds 500,000 to 750,000 clones, approximately 88% seen once. CDR1 is LNHDA and CDR2 is SQIVND in the germline V gene (reference sequence). Trimming stripped 2 bases from V and 5 bases from J, with 6 bases between. CDR3 length: 13 amino acids. The same specimen was also included in a second study, on human thymus T cells.

The rearrangement joins TRBV19 to TRBJ1-4; D ambiguous. Input material: thymocytes. This TCR derives from a boy younger than two with a congenital heart defect. Written as DNA, the CDR3 is TGTGCCAGTAGTATAAGAGGGAATGAAAAACTGTTTTTT. Translating it yields CASSIRGNEKLFF.